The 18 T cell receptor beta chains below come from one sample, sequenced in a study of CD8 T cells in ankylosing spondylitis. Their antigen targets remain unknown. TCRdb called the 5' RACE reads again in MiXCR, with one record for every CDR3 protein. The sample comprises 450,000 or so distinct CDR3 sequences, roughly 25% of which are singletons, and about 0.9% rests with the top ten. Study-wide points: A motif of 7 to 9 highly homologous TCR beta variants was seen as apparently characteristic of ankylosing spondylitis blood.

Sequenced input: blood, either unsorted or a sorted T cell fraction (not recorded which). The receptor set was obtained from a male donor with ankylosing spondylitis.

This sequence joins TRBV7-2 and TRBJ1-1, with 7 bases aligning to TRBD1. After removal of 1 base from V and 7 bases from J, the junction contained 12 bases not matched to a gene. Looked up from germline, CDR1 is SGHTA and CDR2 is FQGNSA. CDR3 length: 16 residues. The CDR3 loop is CASSLVWGQYEDEAFF. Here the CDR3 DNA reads TGTGCCAGCAGCTTAGTATGGGGACAGTACGAAGATGAAGCTTTCTTT. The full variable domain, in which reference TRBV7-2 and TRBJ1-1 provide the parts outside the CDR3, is GAGVSQSPSNKVTEKGKDVELRCDPISGHTALYWYRQSLGQGLEFLIYFQGNSAPDKSGLPSDRFSAERTGGSVSTLTIQRTQQEDSAVYLCASSLVWGQYEDEAFFGQGTRLTVV.

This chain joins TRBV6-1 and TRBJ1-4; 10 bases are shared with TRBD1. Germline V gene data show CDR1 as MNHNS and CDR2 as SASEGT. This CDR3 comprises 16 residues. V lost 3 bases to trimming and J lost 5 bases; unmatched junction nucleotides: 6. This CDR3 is CASSEGAGQGNEKLFF. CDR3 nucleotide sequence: TGTGCCAGCAGTGAGGGCGCGGGACAGGGGAATGAAAAACTGTTTTTT.

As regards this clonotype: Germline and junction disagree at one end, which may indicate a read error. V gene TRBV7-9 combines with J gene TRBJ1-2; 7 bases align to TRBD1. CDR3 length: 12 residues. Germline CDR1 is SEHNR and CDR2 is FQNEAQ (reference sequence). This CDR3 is CASSLDRAWLHF. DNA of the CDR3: TGTGCCAGCAGTCTCGACAGGGCCTGGCTCCACTTC.

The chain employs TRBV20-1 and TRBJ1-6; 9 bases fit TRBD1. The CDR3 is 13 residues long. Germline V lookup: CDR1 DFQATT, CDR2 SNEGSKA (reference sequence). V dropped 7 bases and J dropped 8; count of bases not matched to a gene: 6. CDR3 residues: CSVARDRDSPLHF. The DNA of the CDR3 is TGCAGTGTTGCCCGGGACAGGGATTCACCCCTCCACTTT.

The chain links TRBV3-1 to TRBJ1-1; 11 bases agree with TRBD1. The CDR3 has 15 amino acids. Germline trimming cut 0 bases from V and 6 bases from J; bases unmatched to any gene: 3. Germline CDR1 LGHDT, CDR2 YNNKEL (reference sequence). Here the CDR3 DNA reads TGTGCCAGCAGCCAAGAATGGACAGGGGGCCCTGAAGCTTTCTTT. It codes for CASSQEWTGGPEAFF.

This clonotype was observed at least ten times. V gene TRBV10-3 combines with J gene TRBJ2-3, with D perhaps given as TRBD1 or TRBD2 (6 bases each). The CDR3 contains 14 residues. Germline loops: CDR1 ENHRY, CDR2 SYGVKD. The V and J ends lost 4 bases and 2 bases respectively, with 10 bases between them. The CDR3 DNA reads TGTGCCATCAGTGGGGGGGCCGACACAGATACGCAGTATTTT. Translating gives CAISGGADTDTQYF.

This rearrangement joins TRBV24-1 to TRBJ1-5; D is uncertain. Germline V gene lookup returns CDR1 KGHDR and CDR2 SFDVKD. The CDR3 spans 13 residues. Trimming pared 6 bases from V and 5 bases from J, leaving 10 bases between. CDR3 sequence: CATSQLGDQPQHF. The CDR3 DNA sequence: TGTGCCACCAGTCAGTTGGGAGATCAGCCCCAGCATTTT.

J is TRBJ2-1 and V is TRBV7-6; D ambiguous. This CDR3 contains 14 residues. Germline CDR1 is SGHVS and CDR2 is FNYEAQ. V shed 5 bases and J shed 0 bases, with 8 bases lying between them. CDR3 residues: CASSRRISYNEQFF. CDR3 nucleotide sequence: TGTGCCAGCAGCCGGCGGATCTCCTACAATGAGCAGTTCTTC.

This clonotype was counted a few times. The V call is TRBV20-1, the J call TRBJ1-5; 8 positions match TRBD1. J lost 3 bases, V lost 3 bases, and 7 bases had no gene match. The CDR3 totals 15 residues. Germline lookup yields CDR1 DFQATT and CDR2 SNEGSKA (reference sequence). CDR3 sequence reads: CSASGRDRINQPQHF. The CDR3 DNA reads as TGCAGTGCTAGCGGCCGGGACAGGATCAATCAGCCCCAGCATTTT.

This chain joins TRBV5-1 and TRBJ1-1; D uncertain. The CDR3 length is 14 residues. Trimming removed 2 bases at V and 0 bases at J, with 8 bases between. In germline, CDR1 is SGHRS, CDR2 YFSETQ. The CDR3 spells CASSFRGVNTEAFF. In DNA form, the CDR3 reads TGCGCCAGCAGCTTTCGGGGAGTGAACACTGAAGCTTTCTTT.

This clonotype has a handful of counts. CDR3 amino acids: CSVEDLVNGYTF. DNA of the CDR3: TGCAGCGTTGAAGATCTTGTGAATGGCTACACCTTC. V usage is TRBV29-1 and J usage is TRBJ1-2; D unclear. CDR1 is SQVTM and CDR2 is ANQGSEA in the germline V gene. The CDR3 is 12 amino acids. V was pared by 0 bases and J by 6 bases, with 8 bases between.

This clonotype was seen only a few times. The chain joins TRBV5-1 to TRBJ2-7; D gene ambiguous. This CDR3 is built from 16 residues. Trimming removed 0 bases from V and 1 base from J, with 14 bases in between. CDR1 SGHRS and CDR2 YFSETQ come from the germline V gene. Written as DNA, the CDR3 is TGCGCCAGCAGCTTGGCGATCACAGCCTTATCCTACGAGCAGTACTTC. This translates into CASSLAITALSYEQYF.

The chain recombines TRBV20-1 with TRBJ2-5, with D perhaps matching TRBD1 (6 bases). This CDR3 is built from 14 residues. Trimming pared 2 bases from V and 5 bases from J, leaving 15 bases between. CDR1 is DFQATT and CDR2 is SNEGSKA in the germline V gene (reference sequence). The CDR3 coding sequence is TGCAGTGCTAGATTGCAGAGCCAGGGGGAGACCCAGTACTTC. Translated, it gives CSARLQSQGETQYF.

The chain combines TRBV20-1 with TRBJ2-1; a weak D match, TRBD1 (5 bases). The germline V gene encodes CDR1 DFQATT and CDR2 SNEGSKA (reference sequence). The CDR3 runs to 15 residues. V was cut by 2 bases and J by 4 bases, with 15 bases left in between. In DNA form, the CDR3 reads TGCAGTGCTAGACGGGCAGGGTCCCTATACAATGAGCAGTTCTTC. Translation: CSARRAGSLYNEQFF.

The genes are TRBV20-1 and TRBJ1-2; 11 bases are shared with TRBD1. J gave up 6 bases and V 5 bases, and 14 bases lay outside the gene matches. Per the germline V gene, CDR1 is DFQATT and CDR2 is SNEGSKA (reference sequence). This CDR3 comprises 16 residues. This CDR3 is CSAHRDLRTGGDGYTF. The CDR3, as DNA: TGCAGTGCTCACCGAGACCTGAGGACAGGGGGCGATGGCTACACCTTC.

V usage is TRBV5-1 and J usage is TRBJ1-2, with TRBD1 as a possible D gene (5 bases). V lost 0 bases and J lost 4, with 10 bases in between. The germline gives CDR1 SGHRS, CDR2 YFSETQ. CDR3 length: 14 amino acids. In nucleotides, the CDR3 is TGCGCCAGCAGCTTGGAAGGGGCTTTCTATGGCTACACCTTC. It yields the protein CASSLEGAFYGYTF.

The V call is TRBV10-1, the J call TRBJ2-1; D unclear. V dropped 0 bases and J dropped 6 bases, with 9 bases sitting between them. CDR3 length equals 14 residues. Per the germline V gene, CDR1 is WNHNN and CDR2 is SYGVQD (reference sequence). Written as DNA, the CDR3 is TGCGCCAGCAGTGAGTCCGGCAATGGCAATGAGCAGTTCTTC. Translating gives CASSESGNGNEQFF.

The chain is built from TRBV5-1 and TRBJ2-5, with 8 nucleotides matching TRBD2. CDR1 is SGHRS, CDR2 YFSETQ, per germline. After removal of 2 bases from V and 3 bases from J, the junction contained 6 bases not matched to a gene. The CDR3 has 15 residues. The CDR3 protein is CASSLLGTREETQYF. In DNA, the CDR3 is TGCGCCAGCAGCTTATTGGGGACTAGGGAAGAGACCCAGTACTTC.